This T cell receptor (beta chain) came from a study of blood T cells in healthy people across ages. In the case of this clonotype: Its antigen is currently unknown.

In each sample, at least 6.5 million PBMCs were isolated. General study points: Donors of long life had a larger count of naive CD4+ cells and greater diversity than aged donors.

V was cut by 0 bases and J by 8 bases, with 17 bases left in between. CDR3 length: 16 residues. Germline CDR1 MNHEY, CDR2 SVGEGT. A second about 7 to 11 cycle PCR used barcoded and J-beta primers. Tags on each cDNA molecule came from a template-switch adaptor with 12 random nucleotides. TCRdb re-called the 5' RACE reads with MiXCR, one entry per CDR3 protein. The table has about 900,000 distinct CDR3 sequences, approximately 59% seen once. Sequences were obtained from blood. The chain couples TRBV6-2 or TRBV6-3 to TRBJ2-1; either TRBD1 or TRBD2 may supply D (6 bases each). This TCR was recovered from a man in his thirties or forties in good health. In nucleotides, the CDR3 is TGTGCCAGCAGTTACTCGACGGGGGCCCCGGGTGATGAGCAGTTCTTC. Residues: CASSYSTGAPGDEQFF.